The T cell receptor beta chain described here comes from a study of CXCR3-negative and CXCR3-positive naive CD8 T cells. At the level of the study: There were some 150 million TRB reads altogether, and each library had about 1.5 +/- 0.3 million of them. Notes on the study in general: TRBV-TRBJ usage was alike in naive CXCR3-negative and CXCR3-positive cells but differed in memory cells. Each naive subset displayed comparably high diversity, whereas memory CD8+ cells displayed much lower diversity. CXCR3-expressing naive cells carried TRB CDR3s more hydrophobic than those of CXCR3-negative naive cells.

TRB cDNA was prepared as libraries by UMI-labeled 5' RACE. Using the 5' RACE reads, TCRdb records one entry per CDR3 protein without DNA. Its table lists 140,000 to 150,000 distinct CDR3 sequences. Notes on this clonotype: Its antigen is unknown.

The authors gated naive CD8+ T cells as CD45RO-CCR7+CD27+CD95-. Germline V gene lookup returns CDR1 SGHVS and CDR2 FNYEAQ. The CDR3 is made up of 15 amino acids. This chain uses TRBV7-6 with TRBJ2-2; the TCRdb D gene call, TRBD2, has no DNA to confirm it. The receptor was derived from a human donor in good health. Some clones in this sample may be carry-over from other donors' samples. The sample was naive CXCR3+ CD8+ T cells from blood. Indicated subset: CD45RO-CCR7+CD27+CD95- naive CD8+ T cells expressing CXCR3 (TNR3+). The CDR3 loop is CASSFDGSAAGELFF. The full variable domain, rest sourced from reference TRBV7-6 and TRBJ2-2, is GAGVSQSPRYKVTKRGQDVALRCDPISGHVSLYWYRQALGQGPEFLTYFNYEAQQDKSGLPNDRFSAERPEGSISTLTIQRTEQRDSAMYRCASSFDGSAAGELFFGEGSRLTVL.